This T cell receptor beta chain comes out of a study of blood T cell repertoires in COVID-19. Generated by immunoSEQ multiplex PCR, the TCRdb table keeps only in-frame clones and is missing some. The sample has approximately 360,000 clones, about 90% seen once; the top ten hold 0.95% to 1.5%. The CDR3 is 10 residues long. V was shortened by 4 bases and J by 10 bases, with 10 bases between the two germline ends. The germline V gene encodes CDR1 DFQATT and CDR2 SNEGSKA (reference sequence). This clone was observed a single time. Specimen: peripheral blood. The source of this sequence is a man between 35 and 55 years old with acute or convalescent COVID-19. V and J are TRBV20-1 and TRBJ1-1; TRBD1 is a possible D gene (5 bases). This CDR3 reads CSATRGGAFF. CDR3 DNA sequence: TGCAGTGCTACTCGGGGGGGAGCTTTCTTT.